These 15 T cell receptor beta chains came from one sample sequenced in a study of neurological immune-mediated disorders. TCRdb called the 5' RACE reads again in MiXCR, with one record for every CDR3 protein. The sample lists around 13,000 distinct CDR3 sequences, 8.5% to 12% seen once, with around 23% in the top ten. Input material: PBMCs. The receptors were gathered from a woman aged 40-49 years in good health.

This sequence joins TRBV2 and TRBJ2-1; 9 bases are shared with TRBD1. This CDR3 is 14 amino acids long. Trimming took 10 bases from V and 6 from J; bases not matched to a gene: 10. The germline gives CDR1 SNHLY, CDR2 FYNNEI. Here the CDR3 reads CAIPGQGFRNEQFF. DNA for the CDR3: TGTGCCATCCCCGGACAGGGGTTTCGCAATGAGCAGTTCTTC.

In its sample, this clonotype was seen many times. V and J are TRBV11-3 and TRBJ1-5; tentative D call: TRBD1 (5 bases). The CDR3 totals 17 residues. V lost 1 base to trimming and J lost 2 bases, with 15 bases between them. In germline, CDR1 is SGHNT, CDR2 YENEEA. As DNA, the CDR3 is TGTGCCAGCAGCTTAGCTAGGGCCAGGGTTGGCAATCAGCCCCAGCATTTT. This gives the protein CASSLARARVGNQPQHF.

This clonotype is termed medium-sized. The V and J genes are TRBV20-1 and TRBJ2-1, with 7 bases matching TRBD2. Looked up from germline, CDR1 is DFQATT and CDR2 is SNEGSKA (reference sequence). The CDR3 is 17 residues long. Trimming removed 1 base from V and 4 bases from J; junction bases left unmatched: 13. The CDR3 reads CSARVPPRLALYNEQFF. CDR3 DNA: TGCAGTGCTAGAGTTCCTCCCCGACTAGCTTTATACAATGAGCAGTTCTTC.

This clonotype occurred many times. The chain joins TRBV28 to TRBJ1-2; 9 bases line up with TRBD1. Losses at the gene ends were 6 bases for V and 4 bases for J; bases not matched to a gene: 9. This CDR3 is built from 15 residues. The V gene's germline CDR1 is MDHEN and CDR2 SYDVKM. The DNA of the CDR3 is TGTGCCAGCAGGTCCGCCGGGACAGGGTCCTATGGCTACACCTTC. Translating it yields CASRSAGTGSYGYTF.

The table lists this clonotype with many counts. This chain joins TRBV7-8 and TRBJ2-5; TRBD2 is a possible D gene (6 bases). In germline, CDR1 is SGHVS, CDR2 FQNEAQ. Trimming removed 5 bases from V and 4 bases from J, with 14 bases in between. This CDR3 has 14 residues. The CDR3 sequence: CASSQTSRGETQYF. The DNA for the CDR3 is TGTGCCAGCAGCCAGACTAGTAGGGGAGAGACCCAGTACTTC. The variable domain in full, with the rest retrieved from reference TRBV7-8 and TRBJ2-5, is GAGVSQSPRYKVAKRGQDVALRCDPISGHVSLFWYQQALGQGPEFLTYFQNEAQLDKSGLPSDRFFAERPEGSVSTLKIQRTQQEDSAVYLCASSQTSRGETQYFGPGTRLLVL.

By sample fraction, this clonotype is medium-sized (0.01 to 0.1%). The chain carries TRBV3-1 and TRBJ2-1; D call uncertain. The CDR3 sequence is 14 residues long. In germline, CDR1 is LGHDT, CDR2 YNNKEL (reference sequence). V lost 0 bases and J 6 bases, leaving 9 bases between the germline ends. The CDR3 DNA reads TGTGCCAGCAGCCAAGAAATCACTATCAATGAGCAGTTCTTC. Protein sequence: CASSQEITINEQFF.

This clonotype was recorded many times. The J gene is TRBJ2-7, the V gene TRBV6-6; 9 bases are a match to TRBD1. Germline trimming cut 6 bases from V and 2 bases from J; bases unmatched to any gene: 5. Germline V gene sequence: CDR1 MNHNY, CDR2 SVGAGI (reference sequence). This CDR3 is 14 amino acids long. CDR3 in DNA: TGTGCCAGCAGCCCGACAGGGGGAACCTACGAGCAGTACTTC. As protein: CASSPTGGTYEQYF.

The gene calls are TRBV4-1 and TRBJ2-7, with unresolved D. This CDR3 region has 12 residues. Germline values: CDR1 MGHRA, CDR2 YSYEKL. The ends were cut back, 3 bases at V and 4 bases at J, with 7 bases in the middle. In DNA, the CDR3 is TGCGCCAGCAGCCAGGTGGGATACGAGCAGTACTTC. This codes for CASSQVGYEQYF.

This clonotype has ten or more counts. This chain uses TRBV3-1 with TRBJ2-5; 7 nucleotides agree with TRBD1. Germline CDR1 is LGHDT and CDR2 is YNNKEL (reference sequence). J gave up 5 bases and V 4 bases, and 10 bases lay outside the gene matches. CDR3 length: 15 residues. The CDR3 nucleotides are TGTGCCAGCAGCCCCAAGACAGGGTGGCGGGAGACCCAGTACTTC. Translation gives CASSPKTGWRETQYF.

This clonotype was seen repeatedly, ten times or more. The rearrangement uses TRBV10-3 and TRBJ1-2; unclear D gene. Trimming removed 0 bases from V and 4 bases from J, with 9 bases in between. The CDR3 runs to 14 residues. Germline lookup yields CDR1 ENHRY and CDR2 SYGVKD. CDR3 nucleotides: TGTGCCATCAGTGAGTCAGCACTTGCCTATGGCTACACCTTC. Protein: CAISESALAYGYTF.

This clonotype showed up many times. The rearrangement links TRBV20-1 to TRBJ1-2, with 8 nucleotides matching TRBD1. Germline CDR1 DFQATT, CDR2 SNEGSKA (reference sequence). This CDR3 is 13 amino acids long. V gave up 5 bases and J gave up 6 bases; unmatched junction bases: 8. The CDR3 bases are TGCAGTGCTGTCCTGGACAGGGCAGATGGCTACACCTTC. Residues: CSAVLDRADGYTF.

This clonotype has a count of ten or more. This rearrangement joins TRBV20-1 to TRBJ2-7; TRBD2 matches 8 bases. Germline lookup yields CDR1 DFQATT and CDR2 SNEGSKA (reference sequence). Trimming removed 6 bases from V and 2 bases from J; junction bases left unmatched: 9. The CDR3 is 14 residues long. The CDR3 DNA follows: TGCAGTGCCAGTAGCGGGGTTGGGCCCTACGAGCAGTACTTC. This gives the protein CSASSGVGPYEQYF.

This clonotype was counted many times. CDR3 region: CASSLTWKGSAYEQYF. The CDR3 bases are TGCGCCAGCAGCTTGACTTGGAAGGGTTCCGCCTACGAGCAGTACTTC. The chain couples TRBV5-1 to TRBJ2-7, with D unresolved. The CDR3 has 16 residues. V was cut by 1 base and J by 2 bases, with 16 bases left in between. From germline, CDR1 is SGHRS and CDR2 YFSETQ.

This clonotype was picked up many times. The chain links TRBV6-2 or TRBV6-3 to TRBJ1-2; 9 nucleotides align to TRBD1. V trimming: 4 bases; J trimming: 7 bases; junction bases outside the gene matches: 16. Germline V CDR1 and CDR2: MNHEY, SVGEGT. This CDR3 has 17 residues. CDR3 sequence: CASSLPGGGTGTSGYTF. As DNA, the CDR3 is TGTGCCAGCAGTTTGCCGGGCGGCGGGACAGGGACGAGTGGCTACACCTTC.

This clonotype was observed many times. This rearrangement joins TRBV7-8 to TRBJ1-4; weak D call: TRBD1 (6 bases). The germline V gene has CDR1 SGHVS and CDR2 FQNEAQ. The germline V and J ends were trimmed by 4 bases and 4 bases, with 22 bases remaining between them. The CDR3 is 18 residues long. This CDR3 reads CASSSRSFGGGLNEKLFF. CDR3 bases: TGTGCCAGCAGCTCACGCTCTTTTGGGGGCGGCCTTAATGAAAAACTGTTTTTT.